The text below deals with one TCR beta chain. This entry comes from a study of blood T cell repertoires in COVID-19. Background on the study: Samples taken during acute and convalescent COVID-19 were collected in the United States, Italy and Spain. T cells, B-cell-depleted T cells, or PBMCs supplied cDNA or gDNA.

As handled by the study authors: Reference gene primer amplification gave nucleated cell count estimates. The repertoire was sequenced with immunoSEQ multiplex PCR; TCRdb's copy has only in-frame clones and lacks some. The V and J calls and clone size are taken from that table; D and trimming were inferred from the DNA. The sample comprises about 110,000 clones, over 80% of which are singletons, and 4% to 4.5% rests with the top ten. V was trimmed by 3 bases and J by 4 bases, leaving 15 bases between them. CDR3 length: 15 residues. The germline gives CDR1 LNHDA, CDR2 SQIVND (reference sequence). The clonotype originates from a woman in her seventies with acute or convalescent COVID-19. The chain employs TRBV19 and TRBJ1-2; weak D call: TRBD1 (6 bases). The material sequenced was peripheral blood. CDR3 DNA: TGTGCCAGTAGTATCAACAGGGCCGACCCCTATGGCTACACCTTC. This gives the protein CASSINRADPYGYTF. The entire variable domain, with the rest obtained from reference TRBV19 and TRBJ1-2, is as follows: DGGITQSPKYLFRKEGQNVTLSCEQNLNHDAMYWYRQDPGQGLRLIYYSQIVNDFQKGDIAEGYSVSREKKESFPLTVTSAQKNPTAFYLCASSINRADPYGYTFGSGTRLTVV.